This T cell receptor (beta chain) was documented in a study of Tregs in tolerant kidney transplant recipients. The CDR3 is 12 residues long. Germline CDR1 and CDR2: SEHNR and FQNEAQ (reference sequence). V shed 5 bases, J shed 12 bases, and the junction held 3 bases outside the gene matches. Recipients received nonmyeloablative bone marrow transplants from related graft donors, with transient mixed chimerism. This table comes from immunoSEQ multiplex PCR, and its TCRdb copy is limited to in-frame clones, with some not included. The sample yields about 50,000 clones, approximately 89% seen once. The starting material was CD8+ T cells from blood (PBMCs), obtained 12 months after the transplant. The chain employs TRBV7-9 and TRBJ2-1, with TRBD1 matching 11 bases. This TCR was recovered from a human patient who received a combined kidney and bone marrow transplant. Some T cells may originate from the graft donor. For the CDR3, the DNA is TGTGCCAGCAGCGGAGGGACAGGGGGGCAGTTCTTC. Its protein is CASSGGTGGQFF.